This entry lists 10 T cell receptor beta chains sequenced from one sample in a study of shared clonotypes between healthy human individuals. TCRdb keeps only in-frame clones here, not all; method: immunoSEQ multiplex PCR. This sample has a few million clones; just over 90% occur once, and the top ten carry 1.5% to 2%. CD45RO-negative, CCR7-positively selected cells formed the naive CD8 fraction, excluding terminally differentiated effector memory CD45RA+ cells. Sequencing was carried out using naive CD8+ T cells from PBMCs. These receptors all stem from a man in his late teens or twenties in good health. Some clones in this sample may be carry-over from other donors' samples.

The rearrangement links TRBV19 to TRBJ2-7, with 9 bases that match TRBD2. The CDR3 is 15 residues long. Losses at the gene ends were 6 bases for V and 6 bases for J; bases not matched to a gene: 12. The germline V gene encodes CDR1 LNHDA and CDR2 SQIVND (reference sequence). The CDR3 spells CASSHPRGGRGEQYF. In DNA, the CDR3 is TGTGCCAGTAGCCACCCGCGGGGGGGACGGGGCGAGCAGTACTTC.

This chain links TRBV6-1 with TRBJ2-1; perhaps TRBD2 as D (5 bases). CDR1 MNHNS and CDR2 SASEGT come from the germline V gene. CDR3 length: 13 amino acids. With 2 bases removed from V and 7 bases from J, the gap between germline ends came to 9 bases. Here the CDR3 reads CASSELEGNEQFF. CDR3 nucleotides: TGTGCCAGCAGTGAATTAGAGGGAAATGAGCAGTTCTTC.

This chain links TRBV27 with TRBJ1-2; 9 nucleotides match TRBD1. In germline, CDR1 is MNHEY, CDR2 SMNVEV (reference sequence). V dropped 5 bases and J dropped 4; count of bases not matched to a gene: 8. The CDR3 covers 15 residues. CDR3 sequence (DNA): TGTGCCAGCAGTACAGGACAGGGGCCAACCTATGGCTACACCTTC. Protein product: CASSTGQGPTYGYTF.

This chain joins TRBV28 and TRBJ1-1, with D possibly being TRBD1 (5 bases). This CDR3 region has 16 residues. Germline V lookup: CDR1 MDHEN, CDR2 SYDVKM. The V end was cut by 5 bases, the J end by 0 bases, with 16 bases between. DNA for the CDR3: TGTGCCAGCAGTCAGGGACGGTTACCTATGAACACTGAAGCTTTCTTT. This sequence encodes CASSQGRLPMNTEAFF. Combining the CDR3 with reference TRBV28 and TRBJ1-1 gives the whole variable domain DVKVTQSSRYLVKRTGEKVFLECVQDMDHENMFWYRQDPGLGLRLIYFSYDVKMKEKGDIPEGYSVSREKKERFSLILESASTNQTSMYLCASSQGRLPMNTEAFFGQGTRLTVV.

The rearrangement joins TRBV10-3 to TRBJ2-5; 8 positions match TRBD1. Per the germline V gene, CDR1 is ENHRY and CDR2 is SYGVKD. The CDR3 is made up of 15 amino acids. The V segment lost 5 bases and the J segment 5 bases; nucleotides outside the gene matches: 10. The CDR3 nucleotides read TGTGCCATCAGTCCCCAGGGGGCAGGCGGGGAGACCCAGTACTTC. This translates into CAISPQGAGGETQYF.

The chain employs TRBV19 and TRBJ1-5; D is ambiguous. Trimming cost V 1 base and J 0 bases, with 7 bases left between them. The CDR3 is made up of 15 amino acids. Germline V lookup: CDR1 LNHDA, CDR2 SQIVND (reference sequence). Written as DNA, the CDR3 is TGTGCCAGTAGTATAGGGCTCTATAGCAATCAGCCCCAGCATTTT. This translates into CASSIGLYSNQPQHF. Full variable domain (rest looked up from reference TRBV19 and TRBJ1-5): DGGITQSPKYLFRKEGQNVTLSCEQNLNHDAMYWYRQDPGQGLRLIYYSQIVNDFQKGDIAEGYSVSREKKESFPLTVTSAQKNPTAFYLCASSIGLYSNQPQHFGDGTRLSIL.

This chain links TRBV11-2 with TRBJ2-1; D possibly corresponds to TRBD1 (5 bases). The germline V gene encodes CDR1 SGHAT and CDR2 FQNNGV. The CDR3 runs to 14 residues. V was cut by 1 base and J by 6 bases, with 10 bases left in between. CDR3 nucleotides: TGTGCCAGCAGCTTAGGCGGAACAGGCAATGAGCAGTTCTTC. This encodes CASSLGGTGNEQFF.

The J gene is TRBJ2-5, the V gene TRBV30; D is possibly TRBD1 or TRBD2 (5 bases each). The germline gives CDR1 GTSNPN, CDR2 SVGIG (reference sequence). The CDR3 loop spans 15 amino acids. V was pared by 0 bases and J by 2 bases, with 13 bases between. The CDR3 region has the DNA TGTGCCTGGAGTGTACTAGGGGAAAGGCAAGAGACCCAGTACTTC. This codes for CAWSVLGERQETQYF.

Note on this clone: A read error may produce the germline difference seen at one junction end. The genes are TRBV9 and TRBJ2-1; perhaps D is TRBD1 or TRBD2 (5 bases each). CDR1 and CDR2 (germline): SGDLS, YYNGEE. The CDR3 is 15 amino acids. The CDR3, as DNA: TGTGCCAGCAGCGCCTCCGGGACGAGCTACGATGAGCAGTTCTTC. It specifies CASSASGTSYDEQFF.

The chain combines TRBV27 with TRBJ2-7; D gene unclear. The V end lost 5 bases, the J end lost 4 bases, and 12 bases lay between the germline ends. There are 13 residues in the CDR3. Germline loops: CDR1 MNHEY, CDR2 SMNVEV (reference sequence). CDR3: CASSVTQGYEQYF. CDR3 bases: TGTGCCAGCAGTGTGACTCAAGGATACGAGCAGTACTTC.